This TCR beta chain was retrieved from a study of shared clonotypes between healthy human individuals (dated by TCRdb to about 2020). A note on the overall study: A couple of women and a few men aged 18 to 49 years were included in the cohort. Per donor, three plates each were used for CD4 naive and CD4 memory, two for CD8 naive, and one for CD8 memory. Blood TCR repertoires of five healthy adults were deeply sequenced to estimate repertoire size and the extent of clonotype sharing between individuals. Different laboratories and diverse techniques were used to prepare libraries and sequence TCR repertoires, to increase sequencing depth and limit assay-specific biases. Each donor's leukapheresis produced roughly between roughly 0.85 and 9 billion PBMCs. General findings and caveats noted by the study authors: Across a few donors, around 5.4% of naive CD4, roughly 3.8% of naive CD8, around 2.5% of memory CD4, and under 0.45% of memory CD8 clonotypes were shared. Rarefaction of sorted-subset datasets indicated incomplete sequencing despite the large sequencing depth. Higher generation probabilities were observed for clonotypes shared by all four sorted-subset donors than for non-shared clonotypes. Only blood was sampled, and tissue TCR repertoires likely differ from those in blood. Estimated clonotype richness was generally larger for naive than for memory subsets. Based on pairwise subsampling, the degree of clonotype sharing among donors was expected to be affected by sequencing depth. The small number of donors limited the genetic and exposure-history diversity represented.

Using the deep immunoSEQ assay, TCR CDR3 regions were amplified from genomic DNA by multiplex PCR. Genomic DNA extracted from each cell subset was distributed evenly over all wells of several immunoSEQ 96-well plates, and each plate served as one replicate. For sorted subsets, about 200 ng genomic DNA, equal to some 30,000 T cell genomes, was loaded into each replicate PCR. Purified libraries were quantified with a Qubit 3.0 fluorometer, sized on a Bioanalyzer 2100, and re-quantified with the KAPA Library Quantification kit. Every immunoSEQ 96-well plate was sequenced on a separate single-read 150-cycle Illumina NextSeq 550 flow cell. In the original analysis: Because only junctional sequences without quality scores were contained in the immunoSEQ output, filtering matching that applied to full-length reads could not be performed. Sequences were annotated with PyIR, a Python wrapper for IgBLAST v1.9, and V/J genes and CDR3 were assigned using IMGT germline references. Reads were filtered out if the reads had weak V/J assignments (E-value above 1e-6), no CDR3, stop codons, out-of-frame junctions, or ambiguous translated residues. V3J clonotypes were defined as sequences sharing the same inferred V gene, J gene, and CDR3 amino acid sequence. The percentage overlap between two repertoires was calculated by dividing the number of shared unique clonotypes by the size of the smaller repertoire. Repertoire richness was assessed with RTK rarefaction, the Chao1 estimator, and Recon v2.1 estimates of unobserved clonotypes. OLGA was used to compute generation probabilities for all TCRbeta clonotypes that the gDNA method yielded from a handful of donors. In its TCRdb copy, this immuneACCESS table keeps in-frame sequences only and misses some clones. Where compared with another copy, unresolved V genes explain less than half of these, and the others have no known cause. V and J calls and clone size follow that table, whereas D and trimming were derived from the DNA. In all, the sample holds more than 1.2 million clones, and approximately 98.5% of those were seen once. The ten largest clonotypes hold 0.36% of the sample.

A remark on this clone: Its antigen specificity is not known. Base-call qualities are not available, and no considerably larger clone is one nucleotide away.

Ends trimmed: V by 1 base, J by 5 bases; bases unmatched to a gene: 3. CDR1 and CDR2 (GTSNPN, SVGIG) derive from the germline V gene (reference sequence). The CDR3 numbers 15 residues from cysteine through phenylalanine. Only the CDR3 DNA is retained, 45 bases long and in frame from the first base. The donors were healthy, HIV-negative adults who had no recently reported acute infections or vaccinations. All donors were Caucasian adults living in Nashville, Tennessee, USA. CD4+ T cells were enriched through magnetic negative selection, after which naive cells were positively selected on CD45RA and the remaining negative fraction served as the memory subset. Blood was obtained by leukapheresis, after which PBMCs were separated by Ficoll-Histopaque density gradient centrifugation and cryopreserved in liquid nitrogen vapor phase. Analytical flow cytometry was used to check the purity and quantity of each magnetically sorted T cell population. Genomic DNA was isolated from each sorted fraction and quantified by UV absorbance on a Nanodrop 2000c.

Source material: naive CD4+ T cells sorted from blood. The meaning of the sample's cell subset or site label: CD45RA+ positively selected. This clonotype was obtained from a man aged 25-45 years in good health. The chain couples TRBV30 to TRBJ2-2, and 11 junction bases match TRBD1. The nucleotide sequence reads TGTGCCTGGAGTGAAGGACAGGGGGCAACCGGGGAGCTGTTTTTT. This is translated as CAWSEGQGATGELFF. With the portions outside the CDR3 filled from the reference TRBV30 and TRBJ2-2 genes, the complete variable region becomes SQTIHQWPATLVQPVGSPLSLECTVEGTSNPNLYWYRQAAGRGLQLLFYSVGIGQISSEVPQNLSASRPQDRQFILSSKKLLLSDSGFYLCAWSEGQGATGELFFGEGSRLTVL.